One and the same sample provided the 3 T cell receptor beta chains below, sequenced in a study of OX40 agonist ivuxolimab in advanced cancers. Clones were sequenced by immunoSEQ multiplex PCR, and TCRdb holds only the in-frame ones, with some missing. Counted here are approximately 74,000 clones, over 75% occurring once; the ten biggest clones make up more than 0.45%. Source: CD4+ or CD8+ T cells sorted from blood, taken in a trial of the OX40 agonist ivuxolimab. These receptors were obtained from an adult with an advanced solid tumor such as melanoma, head and neck, liver or kidney cancer.

Of note for this clone: One end of the junction is discordant with germline, which a read error may explain. The chain has TRBV7-9 and TRBJ2-3; D call uncertain. Germline values: CDR1 SEHNR, CDR2 FQNEAQ (reference sequence). This CDR3 region has 15 residues. The CDR3 coding sequence is TGTGCCAGCAGCTTAGATATGGGTTCCGCAGATACGCGGTATTTT. As protein: CASSLDMGSADTRYF.

The gene calls are TRBV6-5 and TRBJ1-4; D is perhaps TRBD1 (6 bases). V was clipped by 4 bases and J by 12 bases, with 15 bases between them. Germline V gene data show CDR1 as MNHEY and CDR2 as SVGAGI. The CDR3 covers 13 residues. CDR3 nucleotides: TGTGCCAGCAGTTCCGAAATGGGGGGCGAACTGTTTTTT. Translating gives CASSSEMGGELFF.

The CDR3 bases are TGTGCCAGCTCACCACCTATACTAGCGGGCGTGGACGAGCAGTACTTC. This encodes CASSPPILAGVDEQYF. The chain is built from TRBV18 and TRBJ2-7; TRBD2 matches 9 bases. V trimming: 0 bases; J trimming: 5 bases; junction bases outside the gene matches: 8. CDR3 length: 16 amino acids. Germline assignment: CDR1 KGHSH and CDR2 LQKENI.